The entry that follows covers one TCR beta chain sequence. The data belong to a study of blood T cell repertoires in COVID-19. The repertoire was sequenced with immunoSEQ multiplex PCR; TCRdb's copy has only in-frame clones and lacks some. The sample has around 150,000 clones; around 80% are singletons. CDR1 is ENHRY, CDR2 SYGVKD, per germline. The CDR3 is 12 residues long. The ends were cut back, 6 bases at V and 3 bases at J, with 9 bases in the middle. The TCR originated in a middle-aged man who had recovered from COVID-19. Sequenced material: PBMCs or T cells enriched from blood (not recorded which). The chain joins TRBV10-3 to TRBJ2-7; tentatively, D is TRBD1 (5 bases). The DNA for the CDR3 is TGTGCCATCAGCCAGGGTAGCTACGAGCAGTACTTC. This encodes CAISQGSYEQYF.